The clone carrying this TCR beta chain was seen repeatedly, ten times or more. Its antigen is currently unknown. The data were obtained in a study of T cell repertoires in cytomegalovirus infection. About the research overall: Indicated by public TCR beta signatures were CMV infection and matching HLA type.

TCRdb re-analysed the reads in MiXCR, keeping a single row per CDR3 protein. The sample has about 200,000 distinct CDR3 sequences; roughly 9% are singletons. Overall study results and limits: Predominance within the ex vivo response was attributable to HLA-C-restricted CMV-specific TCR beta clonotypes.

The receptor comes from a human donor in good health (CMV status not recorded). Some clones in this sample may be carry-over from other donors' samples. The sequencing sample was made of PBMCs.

CDR3 sequence reads: CASSLRSYSGRATYEQYF. CDR3 coding DNA: TGTGCCAGCAGCTTACGCAGCTATAGCGGGAGGGCCACGTACGAGCAGTACTTC. V gene TRBV7-2 combines with J gene TRBJ2-7, with TRBD2 matching 11 bases. This CDR3 region has 18 residues. The germline gives CDR1 SGHTA, CDR2 FQGNSA. The V gene end was trimmed by 2 bases and the J gene end by 4 bases; junction bases not matched to a gene: 13.